This record covers a single T cell receptor beta chain. As yet, its antigen is unknown. Unmatched junction bases numbered 8, after V lost 4 bases and J lost 2 bases. The germline V gene encodes CDR1 SGHNT and CDR2 YYREEE (reference sequence). The CDR3 extends over 15 amino acids. Generated by immunoSEQ multiplex PCR, the TCRdb table keeps only in-frame clones and is missing some. The data contain 90,000 or so clones, 87% of them seen just once; the ten biggest clones take up about 16%. This specimen comes from a study of T cells in localized non-small cell lung cancer. Study results and limitations: Overall survival was longer when the density of T cells in the blood was higher. Uninvolved adjacent lung showed peak T cell clonality, exceeding tumor.

The sequencing used peripheral blood, collected before any cancer treatment. The sequence came from a man between 40 and 75 years old with stage I squamous cell lung carcinoma. The chain couples TRBV5-4 to TRBJ2-5; 7 bases line up with TRBD1. This CDR3 reads CASSQPMGQQETQYF. The CDR3 coding sequence is TGTGCCAGCAGCCAGCCTATGGGACAGCAAGAGACCCAGTACTTC.